This T cell receptor (beta chain) was obtained from a study of control samples from healthy donors and cancer patients. With 5 bases removed from V and 5 bases from J, the gap between germline ends came to 16 bases. Germline V gene lookup returns CDR1 SGHAT and CDR2 FQNNGV. The CDR3 extends over 15 amino acids. Libraries were prepared by immunoSEQ multiplex PCR; TCRdb keeps only in-frame clonotypes and omits some of them. The sample shows around 94,000 clones, roughly 86% of them seen only once. Sequencing used blood. The receptor was isolated from a woman between 50 and 59 years old in good health. The chain employs TRBV11-2 and TRBJ2-4; maybe TRBD1 (7 bases). DNA of the CDR3: TGTGCCAGCAGCCGCCCCAGGGGGGCCGAAAACATTCAGTACTTC. This gives the protein CASSRPRGAENIQYF. Full variable domain (remainder filled in from reference TRBV11-2 and TRBJ2-4): EAGVAQSPRYKIIEKRQSVAFWCNPISGHATLYWYQQILGQGPKLLIQFQNNGVVDDSQLPKDRFSAERLKGVDSTLKIQPAKLEDSAVYLCASSRPRGAENIQYFGAGTRLSVL.